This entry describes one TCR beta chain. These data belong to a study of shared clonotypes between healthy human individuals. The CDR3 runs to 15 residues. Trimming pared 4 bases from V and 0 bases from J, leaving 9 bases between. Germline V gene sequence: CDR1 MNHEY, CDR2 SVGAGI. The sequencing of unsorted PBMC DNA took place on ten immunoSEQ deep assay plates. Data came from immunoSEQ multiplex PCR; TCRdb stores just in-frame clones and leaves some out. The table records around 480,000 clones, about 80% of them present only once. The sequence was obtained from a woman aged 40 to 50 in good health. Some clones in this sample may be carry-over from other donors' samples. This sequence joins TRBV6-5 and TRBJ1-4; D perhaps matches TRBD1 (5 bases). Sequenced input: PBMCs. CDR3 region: CASSSYRTTNEKLFF. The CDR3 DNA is TGTGCCAGCAGTTCTTACAGGACAACTAATGAAAAACTGTTTTTT.